This T cell receptor (beta chain) originates from a study of blood T cells in healthy people across ages. Donation came from healthy Caucasian individuals in Russia who were aged about 6 to 100. Per individual sample, total RNA of at least 5.5 micrograms was extracted. Primed by a sample-barcoded 5' primer and a J-beta primer mix, a second PCR proceeded for about 6 to 12 cycles. TCRdb ran MiXCR on the 5' RACE reads and lists one entry per CDR3 protein. In the table there are over a million distinct CDR3 sequences, about 42% of which are singletons. The specimen was blood. The TCR sequence derives from a young woman in good health.

CDR3 DNA: TGCGCCAGCAGCTTGGCCGGAGGACAATACGAGCAGTTCTTC. Encoded protein: CASSLAGGQYEQFF. The chain carries TRBV5-1 and TRBJ2-1; D is perhaps TRBD1 or TRBD2 (5 bases each). Trimming stripped 0 bases from V and 10 bases from J, with 14 bases between. The CDR3 is made up of 14 amino acids. The germline gives CDR1 SGHRS, CDR2 YFSETQ.